This TCR beta chain was captured by sequencing in a study of blood T cell repertoires in COVID-19. As for the study in general: The origin of the acute and convalescent COVID-19 samples was the United States, Italy and Spain.

Authors' methods: Counts of nucleated cells, estimated from reference gene primer amplification, were obtained. Some clones are missing from TCRdb's copy, which holds only in-frame ones; the method was immunoSEQ multiplex PCR. That table supplies the V and J calls and clone size; D and trimming were determined from the DNA. The table lists 120,000 to 150,000 clones, approximately 90% of them singletons. This CDR3 contains 14 residues. Germline V lookup: CDR1 SGHTS, CDR2 YDEGEE. The ends were cut back, 6 bases at V and 0 bases at J, with 12 bases in the middle. Study members were between about 18 and 89 years old and lived in over 20 US regions. Cohorts were based on clinical histories the participants reported.

The chain uses TRBV5-8 and TRBJ2-5; the D gene is possibly TRBD1 (5 bases). Sequencing input: PBMCs or T cells enriched from blood (not recorded which). The sequence was collected from a woman aged 25 to 39 with acute COVID-19. In DNA, the CDR3 is TGTGCCAGCAACCAACAGGCCTACCAAGAGACCCAGTACTTC. Protein: CASNQQAYQETQYF.